This T cell receptor (beta chain) was sequenced for a study of T-cell memory formation after mild COVID-19. 5'RACE primed from the constant segment yielded TCR alpha and TCR beta cDNA libraries bearing sample barcodes and UMIs. TCRdb passed the 5' RACE reads through MiXCR, listing each CDR3 protein once. The repertoire holds about 150,000 distinct CDR3 sequences, with about 15% as singletons. This clonotype came up a few times. The CDR3 loop spans 14 amino acids. Germline V gene sequence: CDR1 KGHDR, CDR2 SFDVKD. Trimming took 1 base from V and 5 from J, leaving 10 bases between them. The genes are TRBV24-1 and TRBJ2-5, with D tentatively TRBD2 (5 bases). The sample taken for sequencing was PBMCs or a T cell subset sorted from them (not recorded which). The TCR sequence derives from an adult woman who had mild COVID-19 (a few samples of this study predate the infection). Cell type and time point are not known. The CDR3 is CATSDFTGVETQYF. The CDR3 DNA sequence: TGTGCCACCAGTGATTTTACCGGGGTCGAGACCCAGTACTTC.